Here is one TCR beta chain with its context. Its target is not known. From 5'RACE with constant-segment primers came TCR alpha and TCR beta cDNA libraries that carried sample barcodes and UMIs. A single record per CDR3 protein comes from TCRdb applying MiXCR to the 5' RACE reads. The data show 400,000 to 500,000 distinct CDR3 sequences, about 19% seen once. The sample belongs to a study of T-cell memory formation after mild COVID-19. The CDR3 spans 16 residues. Germline V CDR1 and CDR2: MNHNS, SASEGT. Trimming took 6 bases from V and 0 from J, leaving 15 bases between them. Whole-study findings and limits: Later expanders leaned CD4+, whereas clones that contracted between day 15 and 85 were balanced CD4/CD8.

Material: PBMCs or a T cell subset sorted from them (not recorded which). The chain has TRBV6-1 and TRBJ2-4; possibly TRBD2 for D (6 bases). This receptor was taken from an adult woman who had mild COVID-19 (a few samples of this study predate the infection). Cell type and time point are not known. The CDR3 protein is CASREGLVLAKNIQYF. The CDR3 DNA reads TGTGCCAGCAGAGAGGGACTGGTACTAGCCAAAAACATTCAGTACTTC.